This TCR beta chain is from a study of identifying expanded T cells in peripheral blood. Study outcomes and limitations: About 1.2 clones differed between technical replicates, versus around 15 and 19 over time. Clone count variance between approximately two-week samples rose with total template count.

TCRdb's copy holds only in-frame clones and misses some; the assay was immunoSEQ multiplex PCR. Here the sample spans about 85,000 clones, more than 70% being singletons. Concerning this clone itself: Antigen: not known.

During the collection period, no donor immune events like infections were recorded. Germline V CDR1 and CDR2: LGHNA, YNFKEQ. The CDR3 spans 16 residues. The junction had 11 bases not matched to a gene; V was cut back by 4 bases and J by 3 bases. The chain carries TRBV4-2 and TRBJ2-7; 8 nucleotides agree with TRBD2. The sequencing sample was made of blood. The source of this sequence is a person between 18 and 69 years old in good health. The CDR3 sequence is CASSLAEAGTSYEQYF. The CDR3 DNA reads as TGTGCCAGCAGCCTCGCGGAAGCCGGGACTAGCTACGAGCAGTACTTC.